This is a list of T cell receptor beta chains from one sample in a study of blood T cells in healthy people across ages. TCRdb reanalysed the 5' RACE reads using MiXCR and keeps one entry per CDR3 protein. The data show about 320,000 distinct CDR3 sequences, 25% to 30% seen once. Sequencing was carried out using blood. These receptors came from a woman in her seventies in good health. Both conserved end residues are part of each CDR3. A D gene is named only where the DNA matches it firmly. The listing skips clone size in some rows; elsewhere it reads once, few, many or a size class.

V gene	clone size	D gene	J gene	CDR3 protein	CDR3 DNA
TRBV20-1	-	-	TRBJ1-2	CSARDSGDTYGYTF	TGCAGTGCTAGAGATTCGGGGGACACCTATGGCTACACCTTC
TRBV20-1	few	-	TRBJ2-7	CSARDILGIFAYEQYF	TGCAGTGCTAGAGATATTCTAGGTATATTCGCCTACGAGCAGTACTTC
TRBV29-1	few	-	TRBJ1-2	CSSYKSEGYTF	TGCAGCTCCTATAAATCCGAGGGCTACACCTTC
TRBV10-1	-	TRBD2	TRBJ2-1	CASSEGASGRHNEQFF	TGCGCCAGCAGTGAAGGGGCTAGCGGGAGGCACAATGAGCAGTTCTTC
TRBV7-9	-	TRBD2	TRBJ2-7	CASSLYLAGPRDTYEQYF	TGTGCCAGTAGCTTATACCTAGCGGGGCCTCGAGACACCTACGAGCAGTACTTC
TRBV12-3/TRBV12-4	-	-	TRBJ1-4	CASSYWREKLFF	TGTGCCAGCAGTTACTGGCGTGAAAAACTGTTTTTT
TRBV18	-	-	TRBJ2-5	CASSQQTVQETQYF	TGTGCCAGCTCACAGCAGACAGTACAAGAGACCCAGTACTTC
TRBV3-1	-	-	TRBJ2-1	CASSPKRNANNEQFF	TGTGCCAGCAGCCCTAAGCGAAATGCTAACAATGAGCAGTTCTTC
TRBV7-2	-	TRBD1	TRBJ1-1	CASSSGTGMNTEAFF	TGTGCCAGCAGCTCCGGGACAGGGATGAACACTGAAGCTTTCTTT
TRBV7-2	many	-	TRBJ2-2	CASIHGRTNTGELFF	TGTGCCAGCATCCACGGACGGACGAACACCGGGGAGCTGTTTTTT
TRBV20-1	-	-	TRBJ2-3	CSAPTRTPDTQYF	TGCAGTGCTCCGACCCGGACCCCAGATACGCAGTATTTT
TRBV29-1	-	-	TRBJ1-6	CSVENHPGSSYNSPLHF	TGCAGCGTTGAAAACCATCCGGGGAGCTCCTATAATTCACCCCTCCACTTT
TRBV5-1	-	-	TRBJ2-3	CASSLASGLYTDTQYF	TGCGCCAGCAGCTTGGCCAGCGGGCTCTACACAGATACGCAGTATTTT
TRBV7-6	few	-	TRBJ2-7	CASSRDTHYEQYF	TGTGCCAGCAGTCGCGACACACACTACGAGCAGTACTTC
TRBV9	many	-	TRBJ2-6	CASSPYANVLTF	TGTGCCAGCAGCCCCTATGCCAACGTCCTGACTTTC
TRBV20-1	once	-	TRBJ2-3	CSARVGPNTDTQYF	TGCAGTGCTAGAGTCGGACCCAACACAGATACGCAGTATTTT
TRBV12-3/TRBV12-4	few	-	TRBJ1-2	CASSSQRTWFYGYTF	TGTGCCAGCAGTTCCCAGAGGACCTGGTTCTATGGCTACACCTTC
TRBV5-5	-	-	TRBJ2-7	CASSLGREVSYEQYF	TGTGCCAGCAGCTTGGGGCGGGAAGTCTCCTACGAGCAGTACTTC
TRBV14	few	-	TRBJ2-1	CASSPEYRQKIIRNNEQFF	TGTGCCAGCAGCCCCGAATATCGACAGAAAATCATAAGAAACAATGAGCAGTTCTTC
TRBV7-6	once	TRBD2	TRBJ2-5	CASSLAGGPKEQYF	TGTGCCAGCAGCTTAGCGGGAGGGCCAAAGGAGCAGTACTTC
TRBV28	few	-	TRBJ2-3	CASRGTFTQYF	TGTGCCAGTAGGGGGACCTTTACGCAGTATTTT
TRBV7-9	-	TRBD1	TRBJ2-4	CASSLGQGAFGAKNIQYF	TGTGCCAGCAGCTTAGGACAGGGGGCGTTCGGTGCCAAAAACATTCAGTACTTC
TRBV14	-	-	TRBJ1-2	CASSLSLTGLGYTF	TGTGCCAGCAGCCTATCTCTGACAGGTCTTGGCTACACCTTC
TRBV12-3/TRBV12-4	few	TRBD1	TRBJ1-5	CASSEGQGASQPQHF	TGTGCCAGCAGCGAAGGACAGGGGGCTAGTCAGCCCCAGCATTTT
TRBV29-1	few	-	TRBJ2-5	CSVGHLKETQYF	TGCAGCGTGGGACATTTAAAAGAGACCCAGTACTTC
TRBV27	few	TRBD1	TRBJ1-4	CASSFRPGTANEKLFF	TGTGCCAGCAGTTTCCGGCCGGGGACAGCGAATGAAAAACTGTTTTTT
TRBV3-1	few	TRBD2	TRBJ2-1	CASRYGGRTYNEQFF	TGTGCCAGCAGGTACGGCGGGAGGACTTACAATGAGCAGTTCTTC
TRBV9	-	TRBD1	TRBJ2-1	CASSVGGSLRTGEQFF	TGTGCCAGCAGCGTAGGTGGGAGCCTAAGGACAGGTGAGCAGTTCTTC
TRBV29-1	many	-	TRBJ2-5	CSVGGETQYF	TGCAGCGTTGGGGGGGAGACCCAGTACTTC
TRBV6-2/TRBV6-3	-	-	TRBJ2-7	CAGSFPRMNSYEQYF	TGTGCCGGCAGTTTTCCCAGGATGAATTCCTACGAGCAGTACTTC
TRBV29-1	-	TRBD2	TRBJ2-7	CSVGLAGNEQYF	TGCAGCGTTGGACTAGCTGGCAACGAGCAGTACTTC
TRBV28	-	-	TRBJ1-1	CASSFGARSNTEAFF	TGTGCCAGCAGTTTCGGGGCCCGGTCGAACACTGAAGCTTTCTTT
TRBV20-1	-	-	TRBJ1-1	CSARGGIRQTKEAFF	TGCAGTGCTAGGGGCGGTATCCGGCAAACGAAGGAAGCTTTCTTT
TRBV2	-	-	TRBJ2-3	CASTYRGASRTDTQYF	TGTGCCAGCACCTATCGCGGGGCGAGTCGCACAGATACGCAGTATTTT
TRBV7-9	once	TRBD1	TRBJ2-4	CASSLAQGAGKNIQYF	TGTGCCAGCAGCTTAGCCCAGGGGGCCGGCAAAAACATTCAGTACTTC
TRBV28	few	-	TRBJ1-6	CASREPGPRGYSPLHF	TGTGCCAGCAGAGAACCGGGACCCCGAGGGTATTCACCCCTCCACTTT
TRBV5-6	many	TRBD2	TRBJ2-1	CASSLREALHEQFF	TGTGCCAGCAGCTTACGGGAGGCCCTGCACGAGCAGTTCTTC
TRBV6-6	few	-	TRBJ1-5	CASSYFFKTQPQHF	TGTGCCAGCAGTTACTTTTTCAAAACTCAGCCCCAGCATTTT
TRBV7-9	-	-	TRBJ2-5	CASRAVRETQYF	TGTGCCAGCAGAGCGGTTAGGGAGACCCAGTACTTC
TRBV7-9	few	TRBD1	TRBJ2-7	CASRRQGEKDEQYF	TGTGCCAGCAGGCGACAGGGTGAGAAGGACGAGCAGTACTTC
TRBV7-9	few	-	TRBJ2-5	CAGSLASAAQETQYF	TGTGCCGGCAGCTTAGCGTCGGCAGCACAAGAGACCCAGTACTTC